The 21 T cell receptor beta chains below all came from one sample that was sequenced in a study of blood T cell repertoires in COVID-19. This table comes from immunoSEQ multiplex PCR, and its TCRdb copy is limited to in-frame clones, with some not included. Among around 220,000 clones listed, around 89% were seen once. The sequencing input was PBMCs or T cells enriched from blood (not recorded which). Every receptor here comes from a man aged 25 to 45 who had been exposed to COVID-19.

DNA of the CDR3: TGTGCCAGCAGCCCTACCGTGCGACAGACTAATTCACCCCTCCACTTT. Translated: CASSPTVRQTNSPLHF. V and J are TRBV7-8 and TRBJ1-6, with a weak D call TRBD1 (5 bases). The CDR3 loop spans 16 amino acids. V gave up 5 bases and J gave up 6 bases, with 17 bases separating them. Germline lookup yields CDR1 SGHVS and CDR2 FQNEAQ.

This chain connects TRBV6-1 to TRBJ2-2; D not certain. CDR3 length: 13 residues. Germline CDR1 MNHNS, CDR2 SASEGT. The V gene lost 3 bases and the J gene lost 6 bases, with 8 bases spanning the gap. The CDR3 reads CASSDFAAGELFF. The DNA of the CDR3 is TGTGCCAGCAGTGATTTTGCGGCCGGGGAGCTGTTTTTT.

This clone occurred once. The chain employs TRBV7-9 and TRBJ2-3; the match to TRBD2 covers 7 bases. Germline CDR1 reads SEHNR; CDR2 reads FQNEAQ (reference sequence). CDR3 size: 12 residues. Unmatched junction bases numbered 0, after V lost 5 bases and J lost 4 bases. CDR3: CASSGGADTQYF. The DNA of the CDR3 is TGTGCCAGCAGCGGGGGGGCAGATACGCAGTATTTT.

The rearrangement links TRBV7-9 to TRBJ2-7, with D perhaps matching TRBD2 (6 bases). Germline assignment: CDR1 SEHNR and CDR2 FQNEAQ (reference sequence). The V and J ends lost 5 bases and 6 bases respectively, with 14 bases between them. The length of the CDR3 is 13 residues. CDR3 loop: CASSPPAGTEQYF. In DNA, the CDR3 is TGTGCCAGCAGCCCACCTGCGGGGACCGAGCAGTACTTC.

This rearrangement joins TRBV6-5 to TRBJ2-7, with TRBD1 matching 11 bases. The V gene's germline CDR1 is MNHEY and CDR2 SVGAGI. The CDR3 spans 15 residues. V gave up 6 bases and J gave up 6 bases; unmatched junction bases: 10. The CDR3 sequence is CASSRNPDRGREQYF. The CDR3 coding sequence is TGTGCCAGCAGCCGTAACCCGGACAGGGGGCGCGAGCAGTACTTC.

Of note for this clone: The sample contains more than one DNA sequence encoding this CDR3. The chain is built from TRBV27 and TRBJ2-7; 7 bases fit TRBD1. The CDR3 loop spans 14 amino acids. The V gene's germline CDR1 is MNHEY and CDR2 SMNVEV (reference sequence). With 3 bases clipped from V and 2 bases from J, the junction kept 4 bases outside the gene matches. The CDR3 nucleotides read TGTGCCAGCAGTTTCCGAGGGGGCACCTACGAGCAGTACTTC. Its protein product is CASSFRGGTYEQYF.

This rearrangement joins TRBV10-3 to TRBJ2-5; the D gene is possibly TRBD2 (6 bases). V was pared by 9 bases and J by 3 bases, with 11 bases between. From germline, CDR1 is ENHRY and CDR2 SYGVKD. CDR3 length: 12 amino acids. DNA for the CDR3: TGTGCCATACGGGACTTCGAAGAGACCCAGTACTTC. Translated: CAIRDFEETQYF.

The genes are TRBV5-4 and TRBJ1-1; D remains unclear. In germline, CDR1 is SGHNT, CDR2 YYREEE (reference sequence). The CDR3 sequence is 15 residues long. V was pared by 6 bases and J by 0 bases, with 15 bases between. The CDR3, as DNA: TGTGCCAGCACTAAGAGCGGATCTATGAACACTGAAGCTTTCTTT. It encodes CASTKSGSMNTEAFF.

The chain carries TRBV11-2 and TRBJ2-1, with no clear D. The germline CDR1 and CDR2 sequences are SGHAT and FQNNGV. The CDR3 covers 15 residues. The V and J ends lost 3 bases and 0 bases respectively, with 9 bases between them. The CDR3 DNA is TGTGCCAGCAGCTTCGGCGGTAGCTCCTACAATGAGCAGTTCTTC. The encoded protein is CASSFGGSSYNEQFF.

The chain couples TRBV11-2 to TRBJ1-1; weak D call: TRBD1 (6 bases). The germline V gene has CDR1 SGHAT and CDR2 FQNNGV. This CDR3 spans 15 amino acids. Trimming shortened V by 7 bases and J by 11 bases, and 26 bases separated the two germline ends. As DNA, the CDR3 is TGTGCCAGCACCTCTCGGGACACCAGACGGTGGTGGGCTTTCTTT. It encodes CASTSRDTRRWWAFF.

This clone was seen a handful of times. This chain uses TRBV29-1 with TRBJ2-1, with TRBD1 matching 10 bases. V dropped 3 bases and J dropped 9; count of bases not matched to a gene: 8. This CDR3 is built from 14 residues. The germline CDR1 and CDR2 sequences are SQVTM and ANQGSEA. The CDR3 spells CSVELGQGLSEQFF. The DNA of the CDR3 is TGCAGCGTTGAGTTGGGACAGGGGTTGAGTGAGCAGTTCTTC.

The chain couples TRBV25-1 to TRBJ1-1; D might be TRBD1 (6 bases). Trimming cost V 1 base and J 6 bases, with 12 bases left between them. The CDR3 runs 14 residues. Looked up from germline, CDR1 is MGHDK and CDR2 is SYGVNS. The CDR3 DNA reads TGTGCCAGCAGTGAATCGGGGGGCCTGGCTGAAGCTTTCTTT. Translation: CASSESGGLAEAFF.

As concerns this clone: Because it lacks the conserved phenylalanine or tryptophan at the end, this CDR3 is likely a read error. The DNA is omitted, as the CDR3 cannot be located on it reliably, and the CDR3 follows TCRdb's listing. This sequence joins TRBV12-3 or TRBV12-4 and TRBJ1-1; the D call TRBD1 from the table was never checked on the DNA. The CDR3 length is 12 residues, termini included. CDR3 residues: CASSPRQGRPLY.

The rearrangement uses TRBV3-1 (or the pseudogene TRBV3-2) and TRBJ2-1, with D possibly matching TRBD2 (6 bases). Between the trimmed V and J ends, which lost 4 bases and 0 bases, there was a span of 7 bases. This CDR3 has 14 amino acids. Germline CDR1 LGHDT, CDR2 YNNKEL (reference sequence). CDR3 sequence: CASSLGSSYNEQFF. CDR3 DNA: TGTGCCAGCAGCCTCGGGAGCTCCTACAATGAGCAGTTCTTC.

The chain has TRBV29-1 and TRBJ1-2, with 8 bases fitting TRBD1. CDR1 is SQVTM and CDR2 is ANQGSEA in the germline V gene. CDR3 length: 15 residues. Germline trimming cut 3 bases from V and 7 bases from J; bases unmatched to any gene: 13. The CDR3 sequence: CSVEPRQGAPSGYTF. In nucleotides, the CDR3 is TGCAGCGTTGAGCCGAGGCAGGGGGCGCCCAGTGGCTACACCTTC.

V usage is TRBV7-2 and J usage is TRBJ2-5; TRBD1 aligns across 12 bases. The CDR3 extends over 16 amino acids. Germline V gene sequence: CDR1 SGHTA, CDR2 FQGNSA. J lost 0 bases, V lost 5 bases, and 4 bases had no gene match. DNA for the CDR3: TGTGCCAGCAGCCCCCGGGACAGGGGGCACCAAGAGACCCAGTACTTC. It specifies CASSPRDRGHQETQYF.

The V and J genes are TRBV6-2 or TRBV6-3 and TRBJ2-7, with 12 bases aligning to TRBD2. Germline V gene data show CDR1 as MNHEY and CDR2 as SVGEGT. The ends lost 0 bases at V and 4 bases at J; junction bases unmatched: 7. This CDR3 comprises 17 residues. CDR3 protein: CASSYSRLAGDPYEQYF. In DNA, the CDR3 is TGTGCCAGCAGTTACTCCCGACTAGCGGGGGATCCATACGAGCAGTACTTC.

V gene TRBV6-5 combines with J gene TRBJ2-5, with 9 positions matching TRBD1. In germline, CDR1 is MNHEY, CDR2 SVGAGI. The CDR3 has 14 residues. V lost 10 bases, J lost 7 bases, and 13 bases stayed unmatched. This chain's CDR3 is CAILLLQGAGTQYF. DNA of the CDR3: TGTGCCATACTATTACTACAGGGGGCTGGGACCCAGTACTTC.

This rearrangement joins TRBV5-1 to TRBJ1-4; 8 bases are a match to TRBD1. The V segment lost 2 bases and the J segment 7 bases; nucleotides outside the gene matches: 7. CDR1 is SGHRS and CDR2 is YFSETQ in the germline V gene. The CDR3 runs to 15 residues. The DNA of the CDR3 is TGCGCCAGCAGCTTAGGACAGGGCGAGGTTGAAAAACTGTTTTTT. As protein: CASSLGQGEVEKLFF.

The genes are TRBV3-1 (or the pseudogene TRBV3-2) and TRBJ1-1; D is undetermined. Trimming removed 3 bases at V and 6 bases at J, with 14 bases between. The CDR3 has 14 amino acids. Germline CDR1 and CDR2: LGHDT and YNNKEL (reference sequence). The CDR3 reads CASSQRSFVAEAFF. The CDR3 nucleotides are TGTGCCAGCAGCCAGAGGAGTTTTGTAGCTGAAGCTTTCTTT.

V is TRBV2 and J is TRBJ1-6; TRBD1 might be the D (5 bases). The CDR3 runs to 13 residues. CDR1 SNHLY and CDR2 FYNNEI come from the germline V gene. Trimming pared 0 bases from V and 16 bases from J, leaving 13 bases between. The CDR3 DNA reads as TGTGCCAGCAGTGAAGCGCTCCAGGGTGTGCTCCACTTT. It codes for CASSEALQGVLHF.